The source of this T cell receptor beta chain is a study of blood T cell repertoires in COVID-19. Germline CDR1 is MDHEN and CDR2 is SYDVKM. V was shortened by 3 bases and J by 3 bases, with 9 bases between the two germline ends. There are 15 residues in the CDR3. As handled by the study authors: Estimated nucleated cell counts came from reference gene primer amplification. Clones were sequenced by immunoSEQ multiplex PCR, and TCRdb holds only the in-frame ones, with some missing. The DNA was the basis for D and trimming; V, J and clone size are from that table. The sample shows about 250,000 clones, approximately 86% of them seen only once.

The material sequenced was peripheral blood. This clonotype originated in a woman aged 55-69 years who had recovered from COVID-19. The chain uses TRBV28 and TRBJ2-6, with a tentative D call TRBD1 (5 bases). The CDR3 sequence: CASSLTVFGANVLTF. DNA for the CDR3: TGTGCCAGCAGTTTGACAGTTTTTGGGGCCAACGTCCTGACTTTC.